The 15 T cell receptor delta chains listed next were all sequenced from one sample in a study of gamma-delta T cells after stem cell transplantation. TCRdb called clones from the RT-PCR reads again using CATT. The sample contains 15,000 to 17,000 delta-chain clones, 9% to 9.5% of which appear only once. Material: gamma-delta T cells. These receptors came from a human donor. It is not recorded whose cells these are; they may come from a transplant donor.

This clone was seen a handful of times. TCRdb attributes to this sequence the protein of a much larger clone, which differs from the DNA translation at residue 10; a read error is likely, and the protein displayed is translated from the DNA. The V and J genes are TRDV2 and TRDJ1, with 13 bases fitting TRDD3. The J segment lost 10 bases and the V segment lost 3 bases, leaving 25 bases of the junction unmatched. Germline lookup yields CDR1 GEAIGNYY and CDR2 EKD. The CDR3 loop spans 20 amino acids. The CDR3 DNA follows: TGTGCCTGTGACCGACTGGGGGATACGGGGCACACCTCGGGTTTAGGCGGACTCATCTTT. Amino acid sequence: CACDRLGDTGHTSGLGGLIF.

This chain connects TRDV1 to TRDJ1, with D maybe TRDD2 (5 bases). Germline values: CDR1 TSWWSYY, CDR2 QGS. Trimming removed 2 bases from V and 0 bases from J, with 31 bases in between. The CDR3 covers 22 residues. CDR3 nucleotide sequence: TGTGCTCTTGGGGAAACCCTTTTTCCCATCCGGTATTCCTCCCCGTACACCGATAAACTCATCTTT. Translation gives CALGETLFPIRYSSPYTDKLIF.

This clone was seen only a few times. The TCRdb protein, from a much larger clone, departs from this DNA's translation at residue 14, likely by read error; the protein shown derives from the DNA. The chain joins TRDV2 to TRDJ1; 9 bases are shared with TRDD3. Germline-derived CDR1 and CDR2 are GEAIGNYY and EKD. This CDR3 comprises 17 residues. CDR3 loop: CACAGLGDMGYTDNLIF. CDR3 DNA sequence: TGTGCCTGTGCTGGATTGGGGGATATGGGGTACACCGATAACCTCATCTTT.

This clone was seen ten or more times. At residue 7, TCRdb's protein disagrees with the DNA translation; the protein shown here derives from the DNA. V is TRDV2 and J is TRDJ1; D not certain. The CDR3 extends over 17 amino acids. Germline values: CDR1 GEAIGNYY, CDR2 EKD. The germline V and J ends were trimmed by 1 base and 0 bases, with 17 bases remaining between them. The CDR3 region is CACDTVEELAYTDKLIF. The CDR3 DNA reads as TGTGCCTGTGACACAGTCGAGGAGCTGGCCTACACCGATAAACTCATCTTT.

This clone was counted between two and nine times. The amino acid sequence in TCRdb belongs to a much larger clone and departs from this DNA's translation at residue 10, likely a sequencing read error; the sequence shown is translated from the DNA. The rearrangement uses TRDV2 and TRDJ1, with D maybe TRDD3 (6 bases). The CDR3 runs 21 residues. Germline V gene lookup returns CDR1 GEAIGNYY and CDR2 EKD. Trimming removed 1 base at V and 0 bases at J, with 29 bases between. The CDR3 region is CACDTMVLGLGILLYTDKLIF. The CDR3 DNA is TGTGCCTGTGACACTATGGTTCTGGGCTTGGGGATTTTGCTGTACACCGATAAACTCATCTTT.

This clone was detected ten times or more. TCRdb has a much larger clone's protein, which differs at residue 9 from the translation of this DNA, likely because of a read error; what is shown is the protein translated from the DNA. J is TRDJ1 and V is TRDV2, with D unresolved. Germline values: CDR1 GEAIGNYY, CDR2 EKD. CDR3 length: 17 residues. The V gene lost 1 base and the J gene lost 6 bases, with 23 bases spanning the gap. CDR3 in DNA: TGTGCCTGTGACACTTTGGGCGGCCAGGTGGACCAGTATAAACTCATCTTT. It yields the protein CACDTLGGQVDQYKLIF.

Points on this clone: A read error may account for a junction end that differs from germline. This chain uses TRDV2 with TRDJ3; D possibly corresponds to TRDD3 (5 bases). Germline V gene sequence: CDR1 GEAIGNYY, CDR2 EKD. CDR3 size: 18 residues. In nucleotides, the CDR3 is TGTGCCTGTGACACCGCCACGCAAACGTCCTGGGACACCCAGAAAATGATTTTC. Translating gives CACDTATQTSWDTQKMIF.

This clone was observed a few times. The protein in TCRdb stems from a much larger clone and differs at residue 6 from this DNA's translation, likely a read error; here the protein is translated from the DNA. The chain links TRDV2 to TRDJ1, with TRDD3 identical over 9 bases. Germline V CDR1 and CDR2: GEAIGNYY, EKD. V trimming: 0 bases; J trimming: 1 base; junction bases outside the gene matches: 20. The CDR3 sequence is 21 residues long. CDR3 sequence (DNA): TGTGCCTGTGACACCGCTGAGTCCAACCGGCGCACTGGGGGACTCACCGATAAACTCATCTTT. Encoded protein: CACDTAESNRRTGGLTDKLIF.

On this clone itself: TCRdb lists the protein of a much larger clone for this DNA, which differs at residue 3, so this is likely a read error; the protein given here is translated from the DNA itself. CDR3 amino acids: CASDRLLGDTRADKLIF. In DNA, the CDR3 is TGTGCCAGTGACAGACTACTGGGGGATACGCGGGCCGATAAACTCATCTTT. This chain links TRDV2 with TRDJ1; TRDD3 matches 13 bases. This CDR3 region has 17 residues. CDR1 and CDR2 from the germline V gene are GEAIGNYY and EKD.

As regards this clone: TCRdb's listed protein matches a much larger clone and diverges from this DNA's translation at residue 12, likely through a read error; the protein shown comes from the DNA. This chain connects TRDV2 to TRDJ3; TRDD3 matches 7 bases. Germline V gene data show CDR1 as GEAIGNYY and CDR2 as EKD. V gave up 0 bases and J gave up 1 base; unmatched junction bases: 26. This CDR3 has 25 residues. In DNA form, the CDR3 reads TGTGCCTGTGACACCGTCGGGAGTGTACGACTGTGGGATACCCTAGGGTCCTGGGACACCCGACAGATGTTTTTC. Its translation is CACDTVGSVRLWDTLGSWDTRQMFF.

Comment on this clone: Other DNA variants within this sample encode the same CDR3. This chain joins TRDV2 and TRDJ1; 7 nucleotides agree with TRDD3. CDR3 length equals 15 residues. The germline V gene has CDR1 GEAIGNYY and CDR2 EKD. The V gene end was trimmed by 2 bases and the J gene end by 2 bases; junction bases not matched to a gene: 7. DNA of the CDR3: TGTGCCTGTGACAGAATCACTGGGGTGACCGATAAACTCATCTTT. This translates into CACDRITGVTDKLIF.

To note about this clone: The protein given by TCRdb reflects a much larger clone and differs at residue 4 from this DNA's translation, likely from a read error; the protein shown is the DNA's translation. This chain connects TRDV2 to TRDJ3, with 11 nucleotides matching TRDD3. Per the germline V gene, CDR1 is GEAIGNYY and CDR2 is EKD. CDR3 length: 19 residues. CDR3 DNA sequence: TGTGCCTGTGCCACCGGTTTGGGGGATACGTCCTGGGACACCCGACAGATGTTTTTC. This gives the protein CACATGLGDTSWDTRQMFF.

There are a few counts of this clone. The likely explanation is a read error, given a far larger clone one base away. Other DNA sequences from this sample encode an identical CDR3 as well. The chain is built from TRDV2 and TRDJ1, with TRDD3 matching over 11 bases. V lost 0 bases to trimming and J lost 4 bases; unmatched junction nucleotides: 3. Germline V gene lookup returns CDR1 GEAIGNYY and CDR2 EKD. The CDR3 loop spans 15 amino acids. DNA for the CDR3: TGTGCCTGTGACACCGTGGGGGATACGTTCGATAAACTCATCTTT. Protein: CACDTVGDTFDKLIF.

The sample holds a few counts of this clone. The amino acid sequence in TCRdb belongs to a much larger clone and departs from this DNA's translation at residue 7, likely a sequencing read error; the sequence shown is translated from the DNA. Other DNA sequences in the sample encode the same CDR3. The gene calls are TRDV2 and TRDJ1; TRDD3 matches 13 bases. Trimming removed 3 bases from V and 1 base from J; junction bases left unmatched: 7. The CDR3 sequence is 17 residues long. In germline, CDR1 is GEAIGNYY, CDR2 EKD. The CDR3 bases are TGTGCCTGTGACTCTCTACTGGGGGATACGGTCACCGATAAACTCATCTTT. It encodes CACDSLLGDTVTDKLIF.

In its sample, this clone was seen a few times. This likely traces to a read error, being one base from a far larger clone. Other DNA variants within this sample encode the same CDR3. The chain has TRDV2 and TRDJ1, with a tentative D call TRDD3 (5 bases). Trimming removed 0 bases at V and 4 bases at J, with 14 bases between. Germline V gene data show CDR1 as GEAIGNYY and CDR2 as EKD. The CDR3 spans 15 residues. This chain's CDR3 is CACDTVGDTFDKLIF. CDR3 bases: TGTGCCTGTGACACCGTTGGGGACACGTTCGATAAACTCATCTTT.